This entry describes one T cell receptor (beta chain). It has no known antigen specificity. No qualities accompany the bases; no much larger clone lies one base away. V is trimmed back by 4 bases and J by 0 bases, and the junction contains 6 bases that no gene match accounts for. Including cysteine and phenylalanine, the CDR3 has 16 amino acids. Of the read, only the CDR3 DNA is kept; its 48 bases are in frame from base 1. Reading the germline V gene gives CDR1 LGHNA and CDR2 YSLEER. This sample is drawn from a study of CD8+CD57+ T cells in acquired aplastic anemia (dated by TCRdb to about 2018). With respect to the entire study: On average, sorted CD4+ and CD8+ cells yielded approximately 3 ug of extracted DNA, with a range of roughly 0.17 to 30 ug. CD8+CD57+ expansion was defined as a frequency above the mean frequency observed in healthy subjects.

Patients chosen for sequencing had shown expansion of CD8+CD57+ cells by flow cytometry. All patients had severe acquired aplastic anemia diagnosed by International Study of Aplastic Anemia and Agranulocytosis and Camitta criteria. At the time blood was sampled, none of the patients had received any therapy. In this study, sorted CD4+ and CD8+ T cells from the blood of healthy subjects and of severe aplastic anemia patients had their TCR repertoires deep-sequenced. Patients were enrolled in the USA under clinicaltrials.gov protocols 00001620, 01623167, 00001397, 00071045, 00081523 and 00961064. Ficoll-Paque density gradient centrifugation was used to isolate peripheral blood mononuclear cells. Before DNA extraction, CD4+ and CD8+ T cells were sorted by FACS or by magnetic beads. Genomic DNA was used as template for profiling of TCR beta VDJ combinations and CDR3 sequences. TCR repertoire sequencing was run on an Illumina HiSeq 2000. As for the authors' bioinformatics: Repertoires were assessed using TRBV/TRBJ rearrangement plots, CDR3 size and DJ length profiles, and Simpson's diversity index. The most abundant DNA sequence in the deep sequencing data was defined as the immunodominant clone. CDR3 amino acid sequences were checked for sharing between subjects and were compared against published repertoires and the VDJdb database. TCRdb took the public reads, trimmed them with fastp at Q25, ran MiXCR for clone calling and kept in-frame beta chains. Identical CDR3 proteins give one entry, which carries the most common genes and DNA. The V and J calls and clone size come from TCRdb's table, not from the authors' own analysis. The sample includes 100,000 to 150,000 distinct CDR3 sequences, with about two fifths observed a single time. Under 3% of the sample belongs to the ten largest clones.

The research as a whole found: CD8+ Simpson's diversity did not differ significantly between patients and healthy controls (P=0.060). About 29 CD8+ CDR3 sequences were found to be shared between patients and controls, but these sequences appeared to be highly expressed in patients and within the immunodominant clones of the patients.

The sample comprised sorted CD4+, CD8+, or CD8+CD57+ T cells (not recorded which) from PBMCs. The TCR originated in a human donor with aplastic anemia. The chain is encoded by TRBV4-3 joined to TRBJ2-1; 7 junctional bases match TRBD2. The CDR3 loop reads CASSPSRGSSYNEQFF. The DNA sequence reads TGCGCCAGCAGCCCGTCGCGGGGGAGCTCCTACAATGAGCAGTTCTTC.